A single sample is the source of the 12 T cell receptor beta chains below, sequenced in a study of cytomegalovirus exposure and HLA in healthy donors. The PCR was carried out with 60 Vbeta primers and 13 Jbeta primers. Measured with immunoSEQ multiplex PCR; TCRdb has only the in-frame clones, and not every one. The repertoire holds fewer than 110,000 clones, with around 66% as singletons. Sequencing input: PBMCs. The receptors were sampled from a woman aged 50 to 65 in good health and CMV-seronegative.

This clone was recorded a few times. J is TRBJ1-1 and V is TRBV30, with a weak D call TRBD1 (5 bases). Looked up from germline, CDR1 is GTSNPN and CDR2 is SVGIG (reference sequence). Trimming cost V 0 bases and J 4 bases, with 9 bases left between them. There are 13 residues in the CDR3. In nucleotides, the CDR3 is TGTGCCTGGAGTGTTCTCGGGGGCACTGAAGCTTTCTTT. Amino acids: CAWSVLGGTEAFF.

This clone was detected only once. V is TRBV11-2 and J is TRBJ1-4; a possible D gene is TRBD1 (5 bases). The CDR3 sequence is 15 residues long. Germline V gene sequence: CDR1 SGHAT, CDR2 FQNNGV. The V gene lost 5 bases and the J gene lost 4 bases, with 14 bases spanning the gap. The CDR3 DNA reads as TGTGCCAGCAGCAAGGGACGGGGGGATAATGAAAAACTGTTTTTT. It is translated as CASSKGRGDNEKLFF.

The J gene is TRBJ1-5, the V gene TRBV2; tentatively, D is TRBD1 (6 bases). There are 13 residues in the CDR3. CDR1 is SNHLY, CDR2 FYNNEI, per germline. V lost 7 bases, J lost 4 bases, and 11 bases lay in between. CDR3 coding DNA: TGTGCCAGCAACTCGGACAGAAATCAGCCCCAGCATTTT. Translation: CASNSDRNQPQHF.

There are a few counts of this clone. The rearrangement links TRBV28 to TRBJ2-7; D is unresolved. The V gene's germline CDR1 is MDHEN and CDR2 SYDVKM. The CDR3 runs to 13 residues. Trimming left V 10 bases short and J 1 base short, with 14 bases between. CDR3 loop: CAIESGASYEQYF. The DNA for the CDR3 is TGTGCCATCGAGAGTGGAGCTTCCTACGAGCAGTACTTC.

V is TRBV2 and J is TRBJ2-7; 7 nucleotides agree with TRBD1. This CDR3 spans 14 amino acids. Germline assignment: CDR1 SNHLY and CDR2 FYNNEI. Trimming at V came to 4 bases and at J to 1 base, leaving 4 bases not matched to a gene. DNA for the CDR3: TGTGCCAGCAGTGGAGGACAGGCATCCTACGAGCAGTACTTC. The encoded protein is CASSGGQASYEQYF. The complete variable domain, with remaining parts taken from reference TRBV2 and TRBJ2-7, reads EPEVTQTPSHQVTQMGQEVILRCVPISNHLYFYWYRQILGQKVEFLVSFYNNEISEKSEIFDDQFSVERPDGSNFTLKIRSTKLEDSAMYFCASSGGQASYEQYFGPGTRLTVT.

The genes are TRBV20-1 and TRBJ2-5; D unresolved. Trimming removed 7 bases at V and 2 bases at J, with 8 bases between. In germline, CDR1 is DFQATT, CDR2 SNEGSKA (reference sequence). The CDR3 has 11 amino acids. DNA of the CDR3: TGCAGTGTTGGCCCTCAAGAGACCCAGTACTTC. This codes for CSVGPQETQYF.

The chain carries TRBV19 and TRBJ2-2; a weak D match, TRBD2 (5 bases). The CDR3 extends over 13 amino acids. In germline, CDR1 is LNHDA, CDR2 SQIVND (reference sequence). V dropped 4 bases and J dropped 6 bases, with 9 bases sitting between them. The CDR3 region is CASSTLASGELFF. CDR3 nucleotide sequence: TGTGCCAGTAGTACCCTAGCATCCGGGGAGCTGTTTTTT.

DNA for the CDR3: TGCGCCAGCGGCGTACAGGGGAATTCACCCCTCCACTTT. The encoded protein is CASGVQGNSPLHF. This chain joins TRBV10-1 and TRBJ1-6, with 7 bases aligning to TRBD1. This CDR3 is built from 13 residues. CDR1 WNHNN and CDR2 SYGVQD come from the germline V gene (reference sequence). Losses at the gene ends were 8 bases for V and 7 bases for J; bases not matched to a gene: 5.

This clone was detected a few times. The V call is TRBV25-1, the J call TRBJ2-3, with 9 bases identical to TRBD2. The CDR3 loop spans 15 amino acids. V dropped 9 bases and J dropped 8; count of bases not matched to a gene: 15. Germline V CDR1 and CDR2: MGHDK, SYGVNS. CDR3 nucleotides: TGTGCCAGGAAGGGGGCGGGAGGGCCGAAGTCTACGCAGTATTTT. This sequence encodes CARKGAGGPKSTQYF.

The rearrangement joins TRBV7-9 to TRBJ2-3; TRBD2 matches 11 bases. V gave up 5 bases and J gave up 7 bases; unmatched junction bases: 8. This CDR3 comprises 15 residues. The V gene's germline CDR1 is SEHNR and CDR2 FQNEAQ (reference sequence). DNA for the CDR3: TGTGCCAGCAGCCCGGCCGGGACTAGCGGCAATACGCAGTATTTT. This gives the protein CASSPAGTSGNTQYF.

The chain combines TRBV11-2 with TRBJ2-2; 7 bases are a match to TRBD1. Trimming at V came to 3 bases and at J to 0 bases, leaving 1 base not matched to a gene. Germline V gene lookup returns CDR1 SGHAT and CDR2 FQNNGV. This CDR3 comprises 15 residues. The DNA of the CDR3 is TGTGCCAGCAGCTTTCAGGGGGCGAACACCGGGGAGCTGTTTTTT. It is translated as CASSFQGANTGELFF.

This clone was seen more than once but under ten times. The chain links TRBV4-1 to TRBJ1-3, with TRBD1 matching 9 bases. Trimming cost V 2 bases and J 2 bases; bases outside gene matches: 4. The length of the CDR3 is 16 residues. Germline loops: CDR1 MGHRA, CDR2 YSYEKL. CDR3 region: CASSQKQGAAGNTIYF. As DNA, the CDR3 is TGCGCCAGCAGCCAAAAACAGGGGGCCGCTGGAAACACCATATATTTT.